This T cell receptor (beta chain) appears in the sequencing data of a study of T cells in Graves' hyperthyroidism and ophthalmopathy. Researchers amplified the TCR beta CDR3 regions from RNA transcripts. The TCR CDR3 was amplified in a first-round RT-PCR using the HTBI primer set. TCRdb called the multiplex PCR reads again in MiXCR, with one record for every CDR3 protein. In the table there are 660,000 or so distinct CDR3 sequences, around 20% of which are singletons. The receptor comes from a man under 40 with Graves' ophthalmopathy. The sample was blood.

The CDR3 DNA sequence: TGCGCCAGCAGTGAGTTTAGGATCTCTGGAAACACCATATATTTT. This translates into CASSEFRISGNTIYF. The chain has TRBV10-2 and TRBJ1-3; unclear D gene. CDR1 is WSHSY and CDR2 is SAAADI in the germline V gene. V was clipped by 1 base and J by 0 bases, with 7 bases between them. CDR3 length: 15 amino acids.